This section outlines one TCR beta chain sequence together with its context. MiXCR was run by TCRdb on the reads, yielding one entry per CDR3 protein. This table holds roughly 720,000 distinct CDR3 sequences, 35% to 45% found once. This sample was included in a study of T cell repertoires in cytomegalovirus infection. V was clipped by 11 bases and J by 8 bases, with 13 bases between them. Germline V gene data show CDR1 as ENHRY and CDR2 as SYGVKD. The CDR3 spans 12 residues. Material: PBMCs. This chain joins TRBV10-3 and TRBJ1-6; no definite D call. The sequence was obtained from a human donor in good health (CMV status not recorded). Some clones in this sample may be carry-over from other donors' samples. The CDR3: CAARTRDSPLHF. The CDR3 DNA is TGTGCCGCCAGAACGCGGGATTCACCCCTCCACTTT.